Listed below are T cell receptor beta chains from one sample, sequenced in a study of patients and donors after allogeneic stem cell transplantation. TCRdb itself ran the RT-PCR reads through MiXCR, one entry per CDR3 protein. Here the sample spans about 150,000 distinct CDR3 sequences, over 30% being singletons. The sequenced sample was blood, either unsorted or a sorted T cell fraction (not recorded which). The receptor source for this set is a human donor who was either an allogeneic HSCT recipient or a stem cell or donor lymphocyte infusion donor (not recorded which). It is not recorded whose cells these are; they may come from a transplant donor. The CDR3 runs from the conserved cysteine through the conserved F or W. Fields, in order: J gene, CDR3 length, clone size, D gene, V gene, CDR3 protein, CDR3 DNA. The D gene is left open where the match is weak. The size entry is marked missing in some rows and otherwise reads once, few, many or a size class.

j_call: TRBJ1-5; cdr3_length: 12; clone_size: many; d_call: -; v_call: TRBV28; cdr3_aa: CASSSPNQPQHF; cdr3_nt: TGTGCCAGCAGTTCACCCAATCAGCCCCAGCATTTT
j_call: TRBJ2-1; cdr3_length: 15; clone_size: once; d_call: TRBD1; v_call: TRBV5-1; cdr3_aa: CASSSPGQGVDEQFF; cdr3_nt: TGCGCCAGCAGCTCCCCGGGACAGGGGGTTGATGAGCAGTTCTTC
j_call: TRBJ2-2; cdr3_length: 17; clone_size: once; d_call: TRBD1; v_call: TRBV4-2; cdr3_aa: CASSQPRQGPSGGELFF; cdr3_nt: TGTGCCAGCAGCCAACCCCGACAGGGCCCTTCGGGCGGGGAGCTGTTTTTT
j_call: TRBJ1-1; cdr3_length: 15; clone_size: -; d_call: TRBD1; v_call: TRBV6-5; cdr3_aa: CASSYSLQGTGRAFF; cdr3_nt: TGTGCCAGCAGTTACTCTTTACAGGGGACCGGGAGAGCTTTCTTT
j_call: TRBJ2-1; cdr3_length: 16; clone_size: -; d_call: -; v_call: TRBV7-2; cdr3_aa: CASSLEANPYYNEQFF; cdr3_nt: TGTGCCAGCAGCTTAGAAGCGAATCCCTACTACAATGAGCAGTTCTTC
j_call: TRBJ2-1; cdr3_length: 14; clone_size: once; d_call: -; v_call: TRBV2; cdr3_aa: CANLRPLEYNEQFF; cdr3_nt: TGTGCCAACCTTCGACCTTTAGAATACAATGAGCAGTTCTTC
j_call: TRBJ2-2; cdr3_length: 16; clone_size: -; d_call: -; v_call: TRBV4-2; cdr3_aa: CASSQEFTSGTGELFF; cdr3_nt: TGTGCCAGCAGCCAAGAATTCACTAGTGGTACCGGGGAGCTGTTTTTT
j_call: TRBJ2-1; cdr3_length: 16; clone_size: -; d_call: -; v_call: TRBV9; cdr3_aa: CASTLTTNRKHNEQFF; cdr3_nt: TGTGCCAGCACGCTGACCACCAATCGGAAACACAATGAGCAGTTCTTC
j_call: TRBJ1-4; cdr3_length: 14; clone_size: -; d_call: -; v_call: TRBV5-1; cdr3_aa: CASSLSGDNEKLFF; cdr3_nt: TGCGCCAGCAGCTTGTCAGGAGATAATGAAAAACTGTTTTTT
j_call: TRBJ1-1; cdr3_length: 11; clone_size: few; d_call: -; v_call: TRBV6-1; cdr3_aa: CAGLRGTEAFF; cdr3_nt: TGTGCGGGACTACGCGGCACTGAAGCTTTCTTT
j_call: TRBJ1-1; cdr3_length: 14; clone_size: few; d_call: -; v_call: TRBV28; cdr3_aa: CASTSGHLGTEAFF; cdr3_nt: TGTGCCAGCACCTCGGGACACCTGGGGACTGAAGCTTTCTTT
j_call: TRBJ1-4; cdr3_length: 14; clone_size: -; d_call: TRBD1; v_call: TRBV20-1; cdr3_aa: CSARPGQGREKLFF; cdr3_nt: TGCAGTGCTCGTCCGGGACAGGGAAGGGAAAAACTGTTTTTT
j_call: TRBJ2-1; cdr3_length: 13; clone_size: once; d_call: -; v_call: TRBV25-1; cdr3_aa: CASGRGGYNEQFF; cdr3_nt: TGTGCCAGCGGCAGGGGGGGGTACAATGAGCAGTTCTTC
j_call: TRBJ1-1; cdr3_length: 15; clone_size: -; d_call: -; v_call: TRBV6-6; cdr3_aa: CASSSNLRDFEVAFF; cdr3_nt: TGTGCCAGCAGCTCCAACCTCAGGGACTTTGAAGTAGCTTTCTTT
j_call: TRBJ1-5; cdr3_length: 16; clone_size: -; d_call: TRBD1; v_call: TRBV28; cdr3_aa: CASSPRTTGGNQPQHF; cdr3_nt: TGTGCCAGCAGTCCTCGCACCACAGGGGGCAATCAGCCCCAGCATTTT
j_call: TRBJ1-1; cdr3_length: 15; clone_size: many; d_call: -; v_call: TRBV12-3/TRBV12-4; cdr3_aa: CASRPRVNGNTEAFF; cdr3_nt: TGTGCCAGCAGACCACGGGTTAATGGGAACACTGAAGCTTTCTTT
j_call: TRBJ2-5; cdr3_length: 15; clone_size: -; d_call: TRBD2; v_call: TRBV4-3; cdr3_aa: CASSQDRGGQETQYF; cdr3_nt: TGCGCCAGCAGCCAAGATCGGGGGGGCCAAGAGACCCAGTACTTC
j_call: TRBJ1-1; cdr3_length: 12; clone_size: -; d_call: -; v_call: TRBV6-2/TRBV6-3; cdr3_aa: CASSYSLREAFF; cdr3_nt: TGTGCCAGCAGTTACTCCCTCAGGGAAGCTTTCTTT
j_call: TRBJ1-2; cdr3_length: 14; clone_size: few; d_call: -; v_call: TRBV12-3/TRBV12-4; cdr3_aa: CASRQQGEGRGYTF; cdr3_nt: TGTGCCAGCAGGCAACAGGGAGAGGGACGTGGCTACACCTTC
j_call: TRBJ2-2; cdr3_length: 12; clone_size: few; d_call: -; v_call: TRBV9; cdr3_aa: CASSFYTGELFF; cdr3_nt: TGTGCCAGCAGTTTTTACACCGGGGAGCTGTTTTTT
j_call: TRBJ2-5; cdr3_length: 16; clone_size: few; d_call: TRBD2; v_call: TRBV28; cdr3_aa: CASNFELAGLQETQYF; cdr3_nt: TGTGCCAGCAACTTTGAGCTAGCGGGGCTCCAAGAGACCCAGTACTTC
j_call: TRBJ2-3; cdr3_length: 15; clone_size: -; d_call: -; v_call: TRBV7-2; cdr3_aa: CASSLVPPPTDTQYF; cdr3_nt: TGTGCCAGCAGCTTAGTACCGCCACCCACAGATACGCAGTATTTT
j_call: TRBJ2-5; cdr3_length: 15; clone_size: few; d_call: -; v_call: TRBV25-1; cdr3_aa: CASSEKWHREETQYF; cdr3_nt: TGTGCCAGCAGTGAAAAGTGGCACAGGGAGGAGACCCAGTACTTC
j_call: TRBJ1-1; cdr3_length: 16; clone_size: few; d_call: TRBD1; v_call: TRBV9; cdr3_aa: CASSPDPRGRWTEAFF; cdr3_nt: TGTGCCAGCAGCCCCGACCCCAGGGGGCGATGGACTGAAGCTTTCTTT
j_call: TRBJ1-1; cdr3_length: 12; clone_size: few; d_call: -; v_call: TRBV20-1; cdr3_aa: CSARRLNTEAFF; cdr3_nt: TGCAGTGCTAGACGGTTGAACACTGAAGCTTTCTTT
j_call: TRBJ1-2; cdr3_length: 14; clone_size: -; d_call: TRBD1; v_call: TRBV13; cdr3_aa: CASSPGGQAYGYTF; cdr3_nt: TGTGCCAGCAGCCCAGGGGGGCAGGCCTATGGCTACACCTTC
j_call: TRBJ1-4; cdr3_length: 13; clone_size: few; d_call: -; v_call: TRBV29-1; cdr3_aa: CSVTGQDDEKLFF; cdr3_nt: TGCAGCGTTACGGGACAAGATGATGAAAAACTGTTTTTT
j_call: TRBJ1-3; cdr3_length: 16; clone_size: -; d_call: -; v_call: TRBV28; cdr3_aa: CASSLPRWMTGNTIYF; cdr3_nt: TGTGCCAGCAGTCTCCCCCGGTGGATGACTGGAAACACCATATATTTT
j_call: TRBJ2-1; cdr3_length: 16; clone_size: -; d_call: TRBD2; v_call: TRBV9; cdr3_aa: CASSVARRGGLNEQFF; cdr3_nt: TGTGCCAGCAGCGTAGCTAGGCGGGGGGGCCTCAATGAGCAGTTCTTC
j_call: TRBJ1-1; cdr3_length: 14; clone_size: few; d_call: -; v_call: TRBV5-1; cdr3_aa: CASSDRLMNTEAFF; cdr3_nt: TGCGCCAGTTCCGACAGACTCATGAACACTGAAGCTTTCTTT
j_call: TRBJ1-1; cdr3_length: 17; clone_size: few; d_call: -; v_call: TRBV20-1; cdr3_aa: CSARDREGVVMNTEAFF; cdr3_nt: TGCAGTGCTAGAGATCGGGAGGGAGTGGTTATGAACACTGAAGCTTTCTTT
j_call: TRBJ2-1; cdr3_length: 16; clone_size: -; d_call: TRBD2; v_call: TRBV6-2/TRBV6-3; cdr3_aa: CASSYSGLVSNNEQFF; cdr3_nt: TGTGCCAGCAGTTACTCCGGACTAGTATCCAACAATGAGCAGTTCTTC
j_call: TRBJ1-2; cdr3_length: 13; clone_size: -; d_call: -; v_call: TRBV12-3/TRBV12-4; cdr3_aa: CASSLAGASGYTF; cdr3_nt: TGTGCCAGCAGTTTGGCGGGGGCGTCGGGCTACACCTTC
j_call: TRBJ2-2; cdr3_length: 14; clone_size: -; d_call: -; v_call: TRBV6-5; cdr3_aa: CASSRLQNTGELFF; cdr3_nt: TGTGCCAGCAGTCGACTCCAGAACACCGGGGAGCTGTTTTTT
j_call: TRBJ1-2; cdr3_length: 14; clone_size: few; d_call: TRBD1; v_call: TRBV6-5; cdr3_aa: CASSQPWTGDGYTF; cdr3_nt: TGTGCCAGCAGCCAACCCTGGACAGGGGATGGCTACACCTTC
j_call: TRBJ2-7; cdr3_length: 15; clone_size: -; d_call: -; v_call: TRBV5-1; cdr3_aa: CASSSGPEGSYEQYF; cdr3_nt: TGCGCCAGCAGCTCCGGACCCGAAGGGTCCTACGAGCAGTACTTC
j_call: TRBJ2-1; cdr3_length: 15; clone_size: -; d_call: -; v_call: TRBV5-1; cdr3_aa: CASSLETESYNEQFF; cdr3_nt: TGCGCCAGCAGCTTGGAAACAGAATCCTACAATGAGCAGTTCTTC
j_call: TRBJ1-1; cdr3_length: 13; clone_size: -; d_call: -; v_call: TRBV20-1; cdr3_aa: CSANADSASSAFF; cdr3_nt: TGCAGTGCGAATGCTGACAGCGCTTCTAGTGCTTTCTTT
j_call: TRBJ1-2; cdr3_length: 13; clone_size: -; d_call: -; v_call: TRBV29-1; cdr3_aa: CSAGRPSGYGYTF; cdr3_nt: TGCAGCGCAGGACGGCCCTCCGGGTATGGCTACACCTTC
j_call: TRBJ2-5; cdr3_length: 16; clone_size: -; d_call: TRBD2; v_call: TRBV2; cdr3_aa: CASSDSTSAGGETQYF; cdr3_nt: TGTGCCAGCAGTGATTCAACTAGCGCGGGCGGGGAGACCCAGTACTTC
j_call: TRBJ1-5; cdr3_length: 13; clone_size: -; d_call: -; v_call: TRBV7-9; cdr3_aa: CASSLANDQPQHF; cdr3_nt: TGTGCCAGCAGCTTAGCAAATGATCAGCCCCAGCATTTT
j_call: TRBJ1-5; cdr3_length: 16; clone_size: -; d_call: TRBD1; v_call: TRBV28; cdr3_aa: CASSLYGQVELQPQHF; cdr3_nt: TGTGCCAGCAGTTTATACGGACAGGTCGAATTACAGCCCCAGCATTTT
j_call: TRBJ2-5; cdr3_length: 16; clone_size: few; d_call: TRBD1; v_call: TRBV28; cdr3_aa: CASSDAARGRAETQYF; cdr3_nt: TGTGCCAGCAGTGATGCGGCCAGGGGGCGGGCAGAGACCCAGTACTTC
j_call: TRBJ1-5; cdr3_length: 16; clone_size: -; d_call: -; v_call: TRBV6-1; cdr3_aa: CAISLAQGRLDQPQHF; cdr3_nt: TGTGCCATCTCCCTGGCACAGGGAAGGTTGGATCAGCCCCAGCATTTT
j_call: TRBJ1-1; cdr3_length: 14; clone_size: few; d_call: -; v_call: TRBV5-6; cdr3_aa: CASSAGIGAPEAFF; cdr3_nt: TGTGCCAGCAGCGCGGGTATCGGGGCCCCTGAAGCTTTCTTT
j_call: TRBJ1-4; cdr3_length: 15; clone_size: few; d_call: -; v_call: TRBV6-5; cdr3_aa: CASSYSMRANEKLFF; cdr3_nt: TGTGCCAGCAGTTACTCGATGCGAGCGAATGAAAAACTGTTTTTT
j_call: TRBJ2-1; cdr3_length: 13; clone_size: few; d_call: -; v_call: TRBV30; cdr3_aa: CAWSVTSGNEQFF; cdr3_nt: TGTGCCTGGAGTGTAACTTCGGGCAATGAGCAGTTCTTC
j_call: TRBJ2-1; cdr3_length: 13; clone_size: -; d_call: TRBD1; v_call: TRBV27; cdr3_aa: CASSLDRGHEQFF; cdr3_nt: TGTGCCAGCAGTTTGGACAGGGGCCATGAGCAGTTCTTC
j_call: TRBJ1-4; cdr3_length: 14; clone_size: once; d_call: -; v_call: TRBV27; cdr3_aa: CASSSLTRTVKLFF; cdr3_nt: TGTGCCAGCAGTTCATTAACGCGGACTGTAAAACTGTTTTTT
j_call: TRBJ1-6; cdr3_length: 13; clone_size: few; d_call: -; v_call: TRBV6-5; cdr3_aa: CASSTGFDSPLHF; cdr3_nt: TGTGCCAGCAGTACAGGGTTTGATTCACCCCTCCACTTT
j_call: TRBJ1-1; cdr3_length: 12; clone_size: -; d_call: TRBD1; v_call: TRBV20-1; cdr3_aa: CSASTGAKRAFF; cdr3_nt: TGCAGTGCTTCCACAGGGGCCAAGAGGGCTTTCTTT
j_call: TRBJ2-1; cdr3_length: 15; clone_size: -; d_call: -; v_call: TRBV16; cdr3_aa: CASSQLTGSYNEQFF; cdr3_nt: TGTGCCAGCAGCCAATTAACAGGCTCCTACAATGAGCAGTTCTTC
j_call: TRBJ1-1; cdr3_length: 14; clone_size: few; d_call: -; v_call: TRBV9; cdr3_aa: CASSPFLQNTEAFF; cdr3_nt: TGTGCCAGCAGCCCCTTTCTTCAGAACACTGAAGCTTTCTTT
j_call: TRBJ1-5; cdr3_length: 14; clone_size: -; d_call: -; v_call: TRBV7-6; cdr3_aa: CASSLGGPDQPQHF; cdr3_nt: TGTGCCAGCAGCTTGGGGGGTCCTGACCAGCCCCAGCATTTT
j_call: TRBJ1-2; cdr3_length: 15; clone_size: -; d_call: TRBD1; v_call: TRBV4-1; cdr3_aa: CASSQGQGGTYGYTF; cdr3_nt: TGCGCCAGCAGCCAAGGGCAGGGGGGGACCTATGGCTACACCTTC
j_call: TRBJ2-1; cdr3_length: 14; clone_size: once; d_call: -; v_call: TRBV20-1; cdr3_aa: CSASQGSSYNEQFF; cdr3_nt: TGCAGTGCTAGTCAGGGGAGCTCCTACAATGAGCAGTTCTTC
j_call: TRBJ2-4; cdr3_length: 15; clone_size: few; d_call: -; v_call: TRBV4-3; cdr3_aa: CASSHHTGTRNIQYF; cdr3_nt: TGCGCCAGCAGCCACCACACAGGGACGCGAAACATTCAGTACTTC
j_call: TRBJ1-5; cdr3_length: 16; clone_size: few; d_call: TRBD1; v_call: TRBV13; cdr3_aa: CASSLRQGAPNQPQHF; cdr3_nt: TGTGCCAGCAGCCTGCGACAGGGGGCCCCCAATCAGCCCCAGCATTTT
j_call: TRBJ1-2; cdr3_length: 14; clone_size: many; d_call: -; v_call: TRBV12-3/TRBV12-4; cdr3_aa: CASSLEPGGSGYTF; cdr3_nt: TGTGCCAGCAGTTTAGAGCCCGGGGGAAGTGGCTACACCTTC